This T cell receptor beta chain was captured in a study of CD8 T cells in ankylosing spondylitis. TCRdb reprocessed the 5' RACE reads with MiXCR, giving one entry per CDR3 protein. The repertoire holds about 90,000 distinct CDR3 sequences, with approximately 9.6% as singletons. V gave up 6 bases and J gave up 6 bases, with 9 bases separating them. The CDR3 has 11 residues. Ten or more counts support this clonotype. Its antigen remains unidentified. General study findings and limits: Blood of patients with ankylosing spondylitis appeared to be characterized by a TCR beta motif of roughly eight highly homologous variants.

The source material was blood, either unsorted or a sorted T cell fraction (not recorded which). The clonotype originates from a male donor with ankylosing spondylitis. V is TRBV12-3 or TRBV12-4 and J is TRBJ2-7; no firm D call. CDR3: CASRVGLEQYF. The CDR3 DNA follows: TGTGCCAGCAGAGTTGGGCTCGAGCAGTACTTC.